One sample yielded the 3 T cell receptor beta chains listed below, sequenced in a study of cytotoxic CD8 clonotypes in ibrutinib-treated CLL. TCRdb's table, derived via immunoSEQ multiplex PCR, lists solely in-frame clones and lacks some. The table has tens of thousands of clones, 75% to 95% seen once; the top ten hold just over 3%. This material consisted of PBMCs, taken after 12 months of ibrutinib treatment. The receptors shown here come from a human donor with chronic lymphocytic leukemia.

CDR3 residues: CASSSFGINTEAFF. Written as DNA, the CDR3 is TGTGCCAGCAGCTCGTTCGGGATAAACACTGAAGCTTTCTTT. The rearrangement joins TRBV5-4 to TRBJ1-1; D remains unclear. This CDR3 has 14 amino acids. Germline-derived CDR1 and CDR2 are SGHNT and YYREEE (reference sequence). Trimming stripped 3 bases from V and 2 bases from J, with 11 bases between.

The rearrangement joins TRBV19 to TRBJ2-1; D not resolved. Germline values: CDR1 LNHDA, CDR2 SQIVND (reference sequence). CDR3 length equals 13 residues. V dropped 5 bases and J dropped 3 bases, with 8 bases sitting between them. The DNA for the CDR3 is TGTGCCAGTAGTGCCCATTACTACAATGAGCAGTTCTTC. Protein sequence: CASSAHYYNEQFF.

The V gene is TRBV5-1, the J gene TRBJ2-3; no reliable D call. With 0 bases removed from V and 5 bases from J, the gap between germline ends came to 13 bases. CDR1 is SGHRS, CDR2 YFSETQ, per germline. This CDR3 comprises 15 residues. The DNA for the CDR3 is TGCGCCAGCAGCTTGGAAGGTAGATATTTAGATACGCAGTATTTT. This translates into CASSLEGRYLDTQYF.